This record covers a single T cell receptor (beta chain). Its target antigen remains unknown. The input lacks base qualities; no much larger clone sits a single base away. These data come from a study of PD-L1 blockade in urothelial cancer (dated by TCRdb to about 2017). For the wider study: Therapy was started at some point between 2013 and 2015 for all patients, and atezolizumab 1,200 mg was administered intravenously every 3 weeks. Twenty-five of 29 patients were identified as males with urothelial cancer of bladder origin, and a prior smoking history was reported by 18 of 29 patients. An ECOG performance status of 0 or 1 was recorded for the patients, and 0 to 3 prior chemotherapy regimens had been received by the patients. Blood samples were analyzed at two time points: 3 weeks after treatment start (second dose) and 6 weeks after treatment start. A median of about 150,000 T cells and approximately 83,000 unique TCRs was obtained from blood samples, and a median clonality of 0.080 was observed. Somatic, immune and clinical correlates of response to PD-L1 blockade with atezolizumab in urothelial cancer were the focus of an exploratory multi-omic analysis. Pretreatment tumor samples, along with matched peripheral blood collected serially before and after atezolizumab treatment, underwent TCR sequencing. Progression-free survival longer than 6 months counted as durable clinical benefit, and TCR features were additionally tested against both progression-free and overall survival. Whole exome sequencing and RNA sequencing of pretreatment tumors were performed alongside TCR sequencing in the same patients. Under 10 patients achieved durable clinical benefit and approximately 20 did not. Pretreatment blood TCR-seq was available for 27 to 30 patients, at least one posttreatment blood collection was obtained for 24 patients, and tumor TCR-seq was available for 24 patients. General findings and caveats noted by the study authors: Because the sample size was small (n of about 27) and many exploratory analyses were performed, the results are intended to be hypothesis-generating. Improved progression-free and overall survival was associated with having pretreatment peripheral blood TCR clonality below the median. Among patients with durable benefit, tumor-associated TCR clones showed greater expansion in peripheral blood 3 weeks after treatment started (n of about 21, p = 0.022).

Synthetic TCR analog templates were spiked into each PCR so that absolute template abundance could be estimated from read counts. Using the immunoSEQ assay, TCRbeta CDR3 regions were amplified from genomic DNA with bias-controlled V and J gene primers. Sequencing of rearranged TCRbeta segments was performed at approximately 20X coverage. The study's own analysis went as follows. Clustering was used to correct sequencing errors, and CDR3s were annotated against IMGT so that V, D and J genes could be assigned. Downstream analyses used only productive TCRbeta rearrangements and left out out-of-frame or stop-codon sequences. Clonality was computed as one minus Shannon entropy normalized by the log of the number of unique productive sequences. Fisher's exact test with Benjamini-Hochberg correction, using a cutoff of adjusted p below 0.01, was how clones that differed between time points or between blood and tumor were identified. This immuneACCESS table, as held by TCRdb, lists in-frame sequences with V and J called but not all clones. Of the missing ones, under half trace to an unresolved V gene in checked studies; the others have no known cause. D and trimming were read from the DNA, whereas the V and J calls and clone size are those reported in that table. This sample has 70,000 to 90,000 clones in its table, and around 85% of those were observed once. The leading ten clones occupy approximately 14% of the sample.

A distance of 12 bases separates the germline ends of V and J, which lose 6 bases and 3 bases respectively. Including the terminal cysteine and phenylalanine, the CDR3 comprises 14 residues. Solely the CDR3 DNA is kept, with 42 bases framed from the first base. In the germline V gene (reference sequence), CDR1 corresponds to LNHDA and CDR2 to SQIVND. In light of the paper, this sample's time point label describes: pretreatment peripheral blood. The cohort included about 29 patients with locally advanced or metastatic urothelial carcinoma who were treated at Memorial Sloan Kettering on a trial protocol. Peripheral blood mononuclear cells were collected pretreatment and during treatment, with between 1 and 8 total time points obtained per patient. The Qiagen DNeasy Blood extraction kit was used to purify genomic DNA from total PBMCs and tumor samples. PBMCs were collected pretreatment and during treatment and were isolated and stored as previously described.

The sample in question was PBMCs, obtained around atezolizumab (anti-PD-L1) treatment. This sequence uses TRBV19 and TRBJ2-4, and perhaps TRBD2 as D gene, on 5 matching bases. This clonotype was sampled from a man in his fifties or sixties with urothelial cancer. DNA sequence: TGTGCCAGTAGGACGACGGGGAGCAAAAACATTCAGTACTTC. It encodes CASRTTGSKNIQYF.